A selection of T cell receptor beta chains follows, all from one sample in a study of cytotoxic CD8 clonotypes in ibrutinib-treated CLL. Method: immunoSEQ multiplex PCR; TCRdb's copy keeps in-frame clones and lacks some. This table has hundreds of thousands of clones, about three quarters appearing once. The material was PBMCs, obtained after 24 months of ibrutinib treatment. The receptors shown here come from a human donor with chronic lymphocytic leukemia. Both conserved end residues are part of each CDR3. Each record gives: V gene, J gene, clone size, D gene, CDR3 DNA, CDR3 protein. D genes are given only for firm matches. Clone sizes are given selectively: once, few, many, or a class where the clone is expanded.

>TRBV5-1|TRBJ2-5|NA|NA
TGCGCCAGCAAGCACCGGGAGTTGTTGCAGACCCAGTACTTC
CASKHRELLQTQYF
>TRBV18|TRBJ1-1|NA|NA
TGTGCCAGCTCAACAACAGGGTCCACTGAAGCTTTCTTT
CASSTTGSTEAFF
>TRBV15|TRBJ1-5|few|NA
TGTGCCACCAGCAGAGATCAGGGCAGCAATCAGCCCCAGCATTTT
CATSRDQGSNQPQHF
>TRBV7-3|TRBJ2-2|NA|TRBD2
TGTGCCAGCAGCTTATCGGGACTAGCGGGAGCCGGGGAGCTGTTTTTT
CASSLSGLAGAGELFF
>TRBV13|TRBJ2-5|few|TRBD2
TGTGCCAGCAGCTTAAGGGGACTAGCGAAAGAGACCCAGTACTTC
CASSLRGLAKETQYF
>TRBV13|TRBJ2-7|NA|NA
TGTGCCAGCAGCTTGCGAGGGGACTTGAGGTACGAGCAGTACTTC
CASSLRGDLRYEQYF
>TRBV4-3|TRBJ2-1|NA|TRBD2
TGCGCCAGCAGCCAAGATTGGAGAGCGGGATACGTTGAGCAGTTCTTC
CASSQDWRAGYVEQFF
>TRBV9|TRBJ2-2|NA|NA
TGTGCCAGCAGCGCCGCCTGGGGGAAGACCGGGGAGCTGTTTTTT
CASSAAWGKTGELFF
>TRBV28|TRBJ1-2|NA|TRBD1
TGTGCCAGCCAGACAGGGGGCTATGGCTACACCTTC
CASQTGGYGYTF
>TRBV7-9|TRBJ1-1|NA|TRBD1
TGTGCCAGCAGCTTAGGGCAGGGGGAAACTGAAGCTTTCTTT
CASSLGQGETEAFF
>TRBV4-3|TRBJ2-5|NA|TRBD1
TGCGCCAGCAGCCAAGACCCTGGGACAGGTCCGGAGACCCAGTACTTC
CASSQDPGTGPETQYF
>TRBV28|TRBJ2-5|NA|NA
TGTGCCAGCAGTTTATTCCTTCAAGAGACCCAGTACTTC
CASSLFLQETQYF
>TRBV19|TRBJ1-2|NA|TRBD1
TGTGCCAGTCGACCGGGACAGGGATTCTATGGCTACACCTTC
CASRPGQGFYGYTF
>TRBV6-1|TRBJ2-7|NA|NA
TGTGCCAGCTCCCCCACTAGGTCCTACGAGCAGTACTTC
CASSPTRSYEQYF
>TRBV7-3|TRBJ2-1|NA|TRBD2
TGTGCCAGCAGCTTAAGCTCTAGCGGGTTTAATGAGCAGTTCTTC
CASSLSSSGFNEQFF
>TRBV7-9|TRBJ2-2|NA|NA
TGTGCCAGCAGCTTAGCTAAGAGAACCGGGGAGCTGTTTTTT
CASSLAKRTGELFF
>TRBV28|TRBJ2-5|NA|NA
TGTGCCAGCAGTTTTCCCAGGGTTGGAGAGACCCAGTACTTC
CASSFPRVGETQYF
>TRBV7-8|TRBJ2-5|NA|TRBD2
TGTGCCAGCAGCTCCCTGGGACTAGCGGGAGGAGAGACCCAGTACTTC
CASSSLGLAGGETQYF
>TRBV5-1|TRBJ1-3|once|NA
TGCGCCAGCAGCTTGGGGAAGGTCAGCTCTGGAAACACCATATATTTT
CASSLGKVSSGNTIYF
>TRBV27|TRBJ2-5|once|TRBD2
TGTGCCAGCAGCCTCGGGACTAGCGGGATCAAAGAGACCCAGTACTTC
CASSLGTSGIKETQYF
>TRBV5-6|TRBJ1-5|NA|NA
TGTGCCAGCAGCATTACCGAGGGCAAAGTCCGCAATCAGCCCCAGCATTTT
CASSITEGKVRNQPQHF
>TRBV6-5|TRBJ2-5|NA|NA
TGTGCCAGCAGTTACCGGGAAGGTGAGACCCAGTACTTC
CASSYREGETQYF
>TRBV6-1|TRBJ1-1|few|NA
TGTGCCAGCAGTGGAAGGACTCCTGAAGCTTTCTTT
CASSGRTPEAFF
>TRBV2|TRBJ2-3|NA|TRBD2
TGTGCCAGCAGTTCCGGACTAGCGGGTACAGATACGCAGTATTTT
CASSSGLAGTDTQYF
>TRBV15|TRBJ2-1|few|TRBD1
TGTGCCACTTCTAGGGGGACAGGGTTTTTCTTC
CATSRGTGFFF
>TRBV29-1|TRBJ1-4|NA|NA
TGCAGCGTTGATCTAGGTGGAAACGGAAAACTGTTTTTT
CSVDLGGNGKLFF
>TRBV7-9|TRBJ2-7|NA|NA
TGTGCCAGCAGCTTAGGGCTCCCGGCGTCTTACGAGCAGTACTTC
CASSLGLPASYEQYF
>TRBV27|TRBJ2-3|few|TRBD1
TGTGCCAGCAGTTCCCTCGGAGGGGGACAGGGGGCAGATACGCAGTATTTT
CASSSLGGGQGADTQYF
>TRBV2|TRBJ2-7|NA|NA
TGTGCCGGAACCGGGACGAACTACGAGCAGTACTTC
CAGTGTNYEQYF
>TRBV6-5|TRBJ2-1|NA|NA
TGTGCCAGCAGTTACCCCCGGGATGAGCAGTTCTTC
CASSYPRDEQFF
>TRBV4-3|TRBJ2-3|NA|NA
TGCGCCAGCAGCCGTGAAGGGGGAGAGACAGATACGCAGTATTTT
CASSREGGETDTQYF
>TRBV9|TRBJ2-5|once|NA
TGTGCCAGCAGCGTAGGGGACCAAGAGACCCAGTACTTC
CASSVGDQETQYF
>TRBV30|TRBJ2-3|NA|NA
TGTGCCTGGAGTACGGGAGTGGGGGTCACAGATACGCAGTATTTT
CAWSTGVGVTDTQYF
>TRBV6-5|TRBJ2-3|NA|TRBD1
TGTGCCAGCAGTTACCGCGAGACAGGGGGTAAAGATACGCAGTATTTT
CASSYRETGGKDTQYF
>TRBV27|TRBJ1-1|NA|TRBD1
TGTGCCAGCACTCCGTGGGACAGAGTGAACACTGAAGCTTTCTTT
CASTPWDRVNTEAFF
>TRBV6-5|TRBJ2-7|NA|NA
TGTGCCAGCAGTTACTCCCGGGAAAACTACGAGCAGTACTTC
CASSYSRENYEQYF
>TRBV5-4|TRBJ2-4|NA|NA
TGTGCCAGCAGCTTGGATACGGCCTCGACCCTAGCCAAAAACATTCAGTACTTC
CASSLDTASTLAKNIQYF
>TRBV6-6|TRBJ1-5|NA|TRBD1
TGTGCCAGCAGTTACAGGCAGGGGGATCAGCCCCAGCATTTT
CASSYRQGDQPQHF
>TRBV5-4|TRBJ2-3|NA|TRBD2
TGTGCCAGCACAATCGGGGCAGCGGGGAGCACAGATACGCAGTATTTT
CASTIGAAGSTDTQYF
>TRBV23-1|TRBJ2-7|NA|NA
TGCGCCAGCAGTCAACGGAGGTGCTACGAGCAGTACTTC
CASSQRRCYEQYF
>TRBV10-3|TRBJ1-2|few|NA
TGTGCCATCAGTGAGAACGACAGGAAAGGCTACACCTTC
CAISENDRKGYTF
>TRBV10-3|TRBJ1-1|once|NA
TGTGCCATCGGCGGGGACGGCGGGGGCACTGAAGCTTTCTTT
CAIGGDGGGTEAFF
>TRBV4-1|TRBJ2-2|NA|NA
TGCGCCAGCAGCCAGGACCCCTCCTGGGAGGAATGGACCGGGGAGCTGTTTTTT
CASSQDPSWEEWTGELFF
>TRBV7-9|TRBJ2-1|NA|TRBD2
TGTGCCAGCAGCCCCCAAGCGGGAGTAGTTGGTAGTGAGCAGTTCTTC
CASSPQAGVVGSEQFF
>TRBV6-5|TRBJ2-1|NA|NA
TGTGCCAGCAAGAGGGGGACTACTGGTGAGCAGTTCTTC
CASKRGTTGEQFF
>TRBV5-4|TRBJ2-7|NA|NA
TGTGCCAGCAGCTTGGTGCAGGGCACCTACGAGCAGTACTTC
CASSLVQGTYEQYF
>TRBV28|TRBJ1-2|NA|TRBD1
TGTGCCAGCAGTTTTTCGGGACAGGGGTATGGCTACACCTTC
CASSFSGQGYGYTF
>TRBV18|TRBJ1-5|NA|TRBD1
TGTGCCAGCTCCCCGACAGGGGCGAGCAATCAGCCCCAGCATTTT
CASSPTGASNQPQHF
>TRBV9|TRBJ2-7|few|NA
TGTGCCAGCAGCGGCTCCCAAAGAGGATACGAGCAGTACTTC
CASSGSQRGYEQYF
>TRBV9|TRBJ1-1|NA|NA
TGTGCCAGCAGCGTAGGTAGGGAGGGGACTGAAGCTTTCTTT
CASSVGREGTEAFF
>TRBV30|TRBJ1-2|once|TRBD1
TGTGCCTATAAGCAAAGGACAGGGCCTTTCGATGGCTACACCTTC
CAYKQRTGPFDGYTF
>TRBV2|TRBJ2-5|NA|NA
TGTGCCAGCAGTGAAGCTTTGCCTAGCGGAGGGGGCCTACAAGAGACCCAGTACTTC
CASSEALPSGGGLQETQYF
>TRBV6-4|TRBJ2-5|once|NA
TGTGCCAGCAGGAAGAACCAGGGGGAGACCCAGTACTTC
CASRKNQGETQYF
>TRBV19|TRBJ1-1|NA|TRBD1
TGTGCCAGTAGGCCCGCGAACAGGGGATGGACTGAAGCTTTCTTT
CASRPANRGWTEAFF
>TRBV13|TRBJ2-7|NA|TRBD2
TGTGCCAGCAGCCACCGACTAGCGGGAGGGGATTACGAGCAGTACTTC
CASSHRLAGGDYEQYF
>TRBV4-3|TRBJ2-3|NA|NA
TGCGCCAGCAGCCAAGATAGTGGGACCGAGGGAGATACGCAGTATTTT
CASSQDSGTEGDTQYF
>TRBV18|TRBJ2-7|NA|NA
TGTGCCAGCTCCGCCCCCCCACAGGGCCCAACCACCTACGAGCAGTACTTC
CASSAPPQGPTTYEQYF